This T cell receptor beta chain was obtained from a study of cytomegalovirus exposure and HLA in healthy donors. General study points: By HLA locus, TCR association rates varied in a later analysis, with DRB1 showing the most and HLA-C the fewest. Cytomegalovirus status was reportedly diagnosed by the classifier with high specificity and sensitivity. In an earlier analysis, about 90% or about 30%: the productive usage of most TCR beta V segments.

Researchers ran the PCR with 60 Vbeta and 13 Jbeta primers. Only in-frame clones appear in the TCRdb table, and some are missing; sequencing was by immunoSEQ multiplex PCR. This sample has approximately 170,000 clones, with just over 70% found just once. Trimming pared 4 bases from V and 7 bases from J, leaving 20 bases between. Germline CDR1 reads MNHEY; CDR2 reads SVGAGI. The length of the CDR3 is 16 residues. A note on this clone: Its antigen is still unknown.

This clonotype was sampled from a young man in good health and CMV-seropositive. The rearrangement links TRBV6-5 to TRBJ1-5; D unresolved. The sample taken for sequencing was PBMCs. CDR3 amino acids: CASSWVVEERVQPQHF. Written as DNA, the CDR3 is TGTGCCAGCAGTTGGGTTGTCGAGGAACGCGTACAGCCCCAGCATTTT.